One and the same sample provided the 10 T cell receptor beta chains below, sequenced in a study of control samples from healthy donors and cancer patients. Produced via immunoSEQ multiplex PCR; TCRdb's table is partial and in-frame only. Of 100,000 to 150,000 clones in the sample, roughly 90% are singletons; the top ten hold 2% to 3%. Sequencing was performed on blood. The receptors derive from a man aged 35-49 years in good health.

The V gene is TRBV25-1, the J gene TRBJ2-5; TRBD2 matches at 8 bases. The CDR3 extends over 14 amino acids. J gave up 4 bases and V 5 bases, and 6 bases lay outside the gene matches. The germline gives CDR1 MGHDK, CDR2 SYGVNS. The CDR3 DNA sequence: TGTGCCAGCAGTAAAGCGGGGGAGGGAGAGACCCAGTACTTC. Translating gives CASSKAGEGETQYF.

The rearrangement links TRBV3-1 (or the pseudogene TRBV3-2) to TRBJ2-7, with a tentative D call TRBD1 (8 bases). The CDR3 spans 19 residues. CDR1 and CDR2 (germline): LGHDT, YNNKEL (reference sequence). V lost 4 bases and J 5 bases, leaving 30 bases between the germline ends. The CDR3 here is CASSPQQGGEEDSNHEQYF. The CDR3 DNA is TGTGCCAGCAGCCCGCAACAGGGGGGGGAAGAGGATTCTAATCACGAGCAGTACTTC.

The V call is TRBV4-1, the J call TRBJ1-5; a possible D gene is TRBD1 (5 bases). Germline lookup yields CDR1 MGHRA and CDR2 YSYEKL. The CDR3 sequence is 17 residues long. V lost 4 bases, J lost 4 bases, and 20 bases lay in between. CDR3: CASSRTLESGRNQPQHF. DNA for the CDR3: TGCGCCAGCAGCCGAACTTTGGAGTCAGGGAGAAATCAGCCCCAGCATTTT.

This clone was picked up a small number of times. DNA for the CDR3: TGTGCCAGTAGTACTCGTTCTTGGACGTCTGCAACTAATGAAAAACTGTTTTTT. Its protein is CASSTRSWTSATNEKLFF. V usage is TRBV19 and J usage is TRBJ1-4; D not certain. Looked up from germline, CDR1 is LNHDA and CDR2 is SQIVND (reference sequence). The CDR3 runs to 18 residues. The V gene lost 4 bases and the J gene lost 0 bases, with 18 bases spanning the gap.

The chain couples TRBV28 to TRBJ2-5; tentative D call: TRBD2 (6 bases). V lost 11 bases to trimming and J lost 5 bases, with 21 bases between them. Per the germline V gene, CDR1 is MDHEN and CDR2 is SYDVKM. The CDR3 extends over 14 amino acids. This chain's CDR3 is CAVDHGGLEETQYF. The CDR3 DNA sequence: TGTGCCGTCGACCACGGGGGTCTCGAGGAGACCCAGTACTTC.

This chain uses TRBV5-1 with TRBJ1-3; D gene ambiguous. Germline CDR1 is SGHRS and CDR2 is YFSETQ. This CDR3 spans 14 amino acids. Trimming cost V 4 bases and J 4 bases, with 12 bases left between them. The CDR3 DNA reads TGCGCCAGCAGCCCCGGGCTTTCAGGAAACACCATATATTTT. It yields the protein CASSPGLSGNTIYF. The entire variable domain, with the rest obtained from reference TRBV5-1 and TRBJ1-3, is as follows: KAGVTQTPRYLIKTRGQQVTLSCSPISGHRSVSWYQQTPGQGLQFLFEYFSETQRNKGNFPGRFSGRQFSNSRSEMNVSTLELGDSALYLCASSPGLSGNTIYFGEGSWLTVV.

The CDR3 nucleotides are TGCGCCAGCACTCACCGAGTTCCAGGGGATCTAAATTCACCCCTCCACTTT. It codes for CASTHRVPGDLNSPLHF. V usage is TRBV5-1 and J usage is TRBJ1-6; D perhaps matches TRBD1 (6 bases). CDR3 size: 17 residues. Germline V gene data show CDR1 as SGHRS and CDR2 as YFSETQ. Trimming removed 6 bases at V and 7 bases at J, with 23 bases between.

The rearrangement links TRBV5-5 to TRBJ2-3, with D unresolved. Looked up from germline, CDR1 is SGHKS and CDR2 is YYEKEE (reference sequence). There are 12 residues in the CDR3. With 1 base removed from V and 5 bases from J, the gap between germline ends came to 5 bases. The CDR3 nucleotides are TGTGCCAGCAGCTTGACGGTAGATACGCAGTATTTT. Protein: CASSLTVDTQYF. The variable domain in full, with the rest retrieved from reference TRBV5-5 and TRBJ2-3, is DAGVTQSPTHLIKTRGQQVTLRCSPISGHKSVSWYQQVLGQGPQFIFQYYEKEERGRGNFPDRFSARQFPNYSSELNVNALLLGDSALYLCASSLTVDTQYFGPGTRLTVL.

The chain couples TRBV7-9 to TRBJ2-5, with 11 bases identical to TRBD2. Per germline, CDR1 SEHNR and CDR2 FQNEAQ (reference sequence). V lost 3 bases, J lost 3 bases, and 0 bases stayed unmatched. CDR3 length equals 14 residues. This CDR3 reads CASSLTSGEETQYF. The CDR3 nucleotides read TGTGCCAGCAGCTTGACTAGCGGGGAAGAGACCCAGTACTTC. Together with reference TRBV7-9 and TRBJ2-5, the CDR3 gives the full variable domain: DTGVSQNPRHKITKRGQNVTFRCDPISEHNRLYWYRQTLGQGPEFLTYFQNEAQLEKSRLLSDRFSAERPKGSFSTLEIQRTEQGDSAMYLCASSLTSGEETQYFGPGTRLLVL.

The J gene is TRBJ1-5, the V gene TRBV28, with D unclear. Germline V CDR1 and CDR2: MDHEN, SYDVKM. This CDR3 has 11 amino acids. The germline V and J ends were trimmed by 2 bases and 11 bases, with 7 bases remaining between them. The CDR3 DNA sequence: TGTGCCAGCAGTTTAGTCGGGGCCCAGCATTTT. It is translated as CASSLVGAQHF. The variable domain in full, completed from reference TRBV28 and TRBJ1-5, reads DVKVTQSSRYLVKRTGEKVFLECVQDMDHENMFWYRQDPGLGLRLIYFSYDVKMKEKGDIPEGYSVSREKKERFSLILESASTNQTSMYLCASSLVGAQHFGDGTRLSIL.